These T cell receptor beta chains were read from a single sample in a study of T cell responses to AZD1222 COVID-19 vaccine. TCRdb's table, derived via immunoSEQ multiplex PCR, lists solely in-frame clones and lacks some. Of about 55,000 clones in the sample, 70% to 90% were seen once. The specimen comprised peripheral blood, sampled on day 0 of AZD1222 vaccination. The receptors here all came from an adult in good health. The CDR3 runs from the conserved cysteine through the conserved F or W. Each record gives: clone size, J gene, D gene, V gene, CDR3 protein, CDR3 DNA. D genes are given only for firm matches. The size entry is marked missing in some rows and otherwise reads once, few, many or a size class.

clone size: -
J gene: TRBJ1-2
D gene: -
V gene: TRBV28
CDR3 protein: CASSSLNRARLGYTF
CDR3 DNA: TGTGCCAGCAGTTCCCTTAACCGGGCCCGACTAGGGTACACCTTC

clone size: -
J gene: TRBJ2-3
D gene: TRBD2
V gene: TRBV23-1
CDR3 protein: CASSQSSGGIGTDTQYF
CDR3 DNA: TGCGCCAGCAGTCAATCTAGCGGGGGGATTGGCACAGATACGCAGTATTTT

clone size: -
J gene: TRBJ2-1
D gene: TRBD2
V gene: TRBV5-6
CDR3 protein: CASSKERGGDYNEQFF
CDR3 DNA: TGTGCCAGCAGCAAAGAGCGGGGGGGTGATTACAATGAGCAGTTCTTC

clone size: once
J gene: TRBJ2-7
D gene: -
V gene: TRBV10-2
CDR3 protein: CASKPAPGGNEQYF
CDR3 DNA: TGCGCCAGCAAGCCGGCCCCGGGGGGCAACGAGCAGTACTTC

clone size: -
J gene: TRBJ2-7
D gene: -
V gene: TRBV3-1/TRBV3-2
CDR3 protein: CASSQDIYEQYF
CDR3 DNA: TGTGCCAGCAGTCAGGACATCTACGAGCAGTACTTC

clone size: -
J gene: TRBJ1-2
D gene: -
V gene: TRBV5-6
CDR3 protein: CASSLKGQRYGYTF
CDR3 DNA: TGTGCCAGCAGCTTGAAAGGGCAAAGGTATGGCTACACCTTC

clone size: once
J gene: TRBJ1-6
D gene: TRBD1
V gene: TRBV4-2
CDR3 protein: CASSQPGTGSSPLHF
CDR3 DNA: TGTGCCAGCAGCCAACCCGGGACAGGGAGCTCACCCCTCCACTTT

clone size: -
J gene: TRBJ1-4
D gene: -
V gene: TRBV2
CDR3 protein: CASLRRVGEKLFF
CDR3 DNA: TGTGCCAGCCTCAGGAGAGTGGGTGAAAAACTGTTTTTT

clone size: -
J gene: TRBJ1-1
D gene: -
V gene: TRBV5-4
CDR3 protein: CASSLWDIAKTEAFF
CDR3 DNA: TGTGCCAGCAGCTTGTGGGACATCGCAAAGACTGAAGCTTTCTTT

clone size: -
J gene: TRBJ1-2
D gene: -
V gene: TRBV24-1
CDR3 protein: CATSDFQVVGSPLNYGYTF
CDR3 DNA: TGTGCCACCAGTGATTTTCAAGTGGTCGGTTCGCCCCTTAACTATGGCTACACCTTC